What follows are 7 T cell receptor beta chains derived from one specimen sequenced in a study of T cell responses to AZD1222 COVID-19 vaccine. The repertoire was sequenced with immunoSEQ multiplex PCR; TCRdb's copy has only in-frame clones and lacks some. The top ten clones hold roughly 3.5% of a sample with about 200,000 clones, 90% to 95% of them seen once. The sample in question was peripheral blood, obtained 28 days after the second AZD1222 dose. The receptors here all came from an adult who received the AZD1222 COVID-19 vaccine.

The chain couples TRBV3-1 (or the pseudogene TRBV3-2) to TRBJ2-2; D unresolved. Between the trimmed V and J ends, which lost 4 bases and 8 bases, there was a span of 5 bases. Germline V CDR1 and CDR2: LGHDT, YNNKEL (reference sequence). The CDR3 covers 11 residues. This CDR3 is CASSRTGELFF. The DNA for the CDR3 is TGTGCCAGCAGCCGTACTGGGGAGCTGTTTTTT.

This sequence joins TRBV10-3 and TRBJ2-1, with 10 nucleotides matching TRBD2. The V segment lost 4 bases and the J segment 10 bases; nucleotides outside the gene matches: 10. Germline CDR1 and CDR2: ENHRY and SYGVKD. The CDR3 extends over 15 amino acids. This CDR3 is CAISVSSGSIFEQFF. The CDR3 DNA follows: TGTGCCATCAGTGTATCTAGCGGGAGTATCTTCGAGCAGTTCTTC.

The rearrangement links TRBV14 to TRBJ2-6; 7 nucleotides align to TRBD1. V lost 3 bases and J lost 0; bases outside the gene matches: 14. The CDR3 totals 20 residues. Germline V gene lookup returns CDR1 SGHDN and CDR2 FVKESK. Here the CDR3 DNA reads TGTGCCAGCAGCCACGTAGAGACAGGGTATCTGGACTCTGGGGCCAACGTCCTGACTTTC. It encodes CASSHVETGYLDSGANVLTF.

This chain joins TRBV25-1 and TRBJ1-2; D is possibly TRBD1 (5 bases). Germline V gene data show CDR1 as MGHDK and CDR2 as SYGVNS. Trimming cost V 8 bases and J 2 bases, with 9 bases left between them. This CDR3 has 12 residues. The CDR3 DNA is TGTGCCAGCTCCCGGGACAACTATGGCTACACCTTC. This gives the protein CASSRDNYGYTF.

The genes are TRBV27 and TRBJ1-6, with TRBD1 identical over 9 bases. The germline CDR1 and CDR2 sequences are MNHEY and SMNVEV (reference sequence). V shed 6 bases, J shed 10 bases, and the junction held 4 bases outside the gene matches. The CDR3 spans 13 residues. The CDR3 DNA reads TGTGCCAGCAGCCGGGACAGGGAATCACCCCTCCACTTT. As protein: CASSRDRESPLHF.

V gene TRBV5-1 combines with J gene TRBJ2-5; TRBD1 matches 10 bases. The CDR3 is 17 residues long. V lost 0 bases and J lost 5; bases outside the gene matches: 10. CDR1 SGHRS and CDR2 YFSETQ come from the germline V gene. CDR3 coding DNA: TGCGCCAGCAGCTTGGTGCCCGGGACAGGGGAAAGGGAGACCCAGTACTTC. The encoded protein is CASSLVPGTGERETQYF.

The V and J genes are TRBV6-5 and TRBJ1-1; the D is unclear. Germline loops: CDR1 MNHEY, CDR2 SVGAGI. CDR3 length: 12 residues. Between the trimmed V and J ends, which lost 5 bases and 1 base, there was a span of 5 bases. This chain's CDR3 is CASSNRNTEAFF. CDR3 nucleotides: TGTGCCAGCAGTAACAGGAACACTGAAGCTTTCTTT.